The 25 T cell receptor beta chains in this list originate from one sample, sequenced in a study of blood T cells in healthy people across ages. Sample-barcoded 5' priming and a J-beta primer mix drove a second PCR of about 6 to 11 cycles. TCRdb processed the 5' RACE reads anew with MiXCR; each CDR3 protein has one entry. This table has 750,000 to 950,000 distinct CDR3 sequences, around 25% appearing once. These same data were also listed under a study on T cells of mothers and their children.

Specimen: blood. The source of these receptors is a boy between 5 and 17 years old in good health.

The DNA of the CDR3 is TGTGCCAGCAGCCCTTTCCTGGGGGGTAACCAAGAGACCCAGTACTTC. It codes for CASSPFLGGNQETQYF. This chain links TRBV14 with TRBJ2-5; tentative D call: TRBD2 (6 bases). Germline V gene lookup returns CDR1 SGHDN and CDR2 FVKESK. This CDR3 has 16 amino acids. V lost 4 bases, J lost 0 bases, and 15 bases lay in between.

V is TRBV20-1 and J is TRBJ2-1; tentative D call: TRBD1 (8 bases). The germline V gene encodes CDR1 DFQATT and CDR2 SNEGSKA (reference sequence). V was clipped by 3 bases and J by 2 bases, with 20 bases between them. This CDR3 contains 17 residues. As DNA, the CDR3 is TGCAGTGCTAGTCCAAAGAGGGGGGGACAGGCCTACAATGAGCAGTTCTTC. This translates into CSASPKRGGQAYNEQFF.

This chain connects TRBV10-3 to TRBJ1-2; D ambiguous. With 0 bases removed from V and 0 bases from J, the gap between germline ends came to 8 bases. Germline V gives CDR1 ENHRY, CDR2 SYGVKD. The CDR3 loop spans 15 amino acids. CDR3 DNA sequence: TGTGCCATCAGTGAGTCGAACGGGGCTAACTATGGCTACACCTTC. This translates into CAISESNGANYGYTF.

The CDR3 region has the DNA TGCGCCAGCAGCTTCAGGGACTACGATGTCAATGAGCAGTTCTTC. This sequence encodes CASSFRDYDVNEQFF. The rearrangement joins TRBV5-1 to TRBJ2-7; 7 nucleotides line up with TRBD2. TRBJ2-1 matches the DNA end more closely, so the J call is doubtful. The CDR3 runs 15 residues. Germline-derived CDR1 and CDR2 are SGHRS and YFSETQ.

Concerning this clonotype itself: An end of the junction does not agree with germline; a read error may underlie this. The V gene is TRBV5-5, the J gene TRBJ2-1, with D tentatively TRBD2 (5 bases). This CDR3 has 15 amino acids. Looked up from germline, CDR1 is SGHKS and CDR2 is YYEKEE (reference sequence). The CDR3 protein is CASSLEASSYNEQFF. The CDR3 DNA reads TGCGCCAGCAGCTTGGAGGCCAGCTCCTACAATGAGCAGTTCTTC.

The gene calls are TRBV28 and TRBJ2-5, with TRBD1 as a possible D gene (5 bases). This CDR3 comprises 14 residues. V lost 3 bases and J lost 4, with 12 bases in between. Per germline, CDR1 MDHEN and CDR2 SYDVKM. Here the CDR3 DNA reads TGTGCCAGCAGTTTTGCGCAGGGTGGAGAGACCCAGTACTTC. Its protein is CASSFAQGGETQYF.

V gene TRBV6-5 combines with J gene TRBJ2-7, with D perhaps matching TRBD2 (6 bases). The ends were cut back, 5 bases at V and 2 bases at J, with 13 bases in the middle. This CDR3 spans 14 amino acids. Germline CDR1 MNHEY, CDR2 SVGAGI. CDR3 in DNA: TGTGCCAGCAGTCGCGGGGCAGGGACCTACGAGCAGTACTTC. Translation: CASSRGAGTYEQYF.

This sequence joins TRBV30 and TRBJ2-4; 7 nucleotides match TRBD2. V dropped 5 bases and J dropped 11; count of bases not matched to a gene: 9. CDR3 size: 12 residues. Per the germline V gene, CDR1 is GTSNPN and CDR2 is SVGIG (reference sequence). CDR3 sequence: CAWVGPRGVQYF. CDR3 nucleotides: TGTGCCTGGGTGGGACCCCGGGGGGTTCAGTACTTC.

The chain combines TRBV2 with TRBJ1-1; D gene uncertain. Germline CDR1 SNHLY, CDR2 FYNNEI. This CDR3 contains 13 residues. The germline V and J ends were trimmed by 4 bases and 5 bases, with 11 bases remaining between them. CDR3 sequence: CASSGKWETEAFF. As DNA, the CDR3 is TGTGCCAGCAGTGGAAAGTGGGAGACTGAAGCTTTCTTT.

This clonotype has only a few counts. V gene TRBV15 combines with J gene TRBJ2-3, with D possibly TRBD2 on 5 matching bases. V was clipped by 4 bases and J by 6 bases, with 11 bases between them. The CDR3 spans 13 residues. Germline V CDR1 and CDR2: LNHNV, YYDKDF (reference sequence). For the CDR3, the DNA is TGTGCCACCAGCACCGGCCCGGGGGATACGCAGTATTTT. This sequence encodes CATSTGPGDTQYF. The entire variable domain, with the rest obtained from reference TRBV15 and TRBJ2-3, is as follows: DAMVIQNPRYQVTQFGKPVTLSCSQTLNHNVMYWYQQKSSQAPKLLFHYYDKDFNNEADTPDNFQSRRPNTSFCFLDIRSPGLGDTAMYLCATSTGPGDTQYFGPGTRLTVL.

V is TRBV28 and J is TRBJ1-6; 7 bases fit TRBD1. The length of the CDR3 is 13 residues. Trimming took 10 bases from V and 11 from J; bases not matched to a gene: 11. CDR1 and CDR2 from the germline V gene are MDHEN and SYDVKM. CDR3 sequence reads: CATLDRSLTPLHF. DNA of the CDR3: TGTGCCACCCTGGACAGGTCTCTAACACCCCTCCACTTT. Using reference TRBV28 and TRBJ1-6 for the parts outside the CDR3, the full variable domain is DVKVTQSSRYLVKRTGEKVFLECVQDMDHENMFWYRQDPGLGLRLIYFSYDVKMKEKGDIPEGYSVSREKKERFSLILESASTNQTSMYLCATLDRSLTPLHFGNGTRLTVT.

In its sample, this clonotype was seen a few times. The gene calls are TRBV29-1 and TRBJ1-1; D is possibly TRBD1 (5 bases). V dropped 4 bases and J dropped 2 bases, with 17 bases sitting between them. The CDR3 length is 15 residues. Germline loops: CDR1 SQVTM, CDR2 ANQGSEA. The CDR3 region has the DNA TGCAGCGTTGTGGGCCCGGGGGGGATTAACACTGAAGCTTTCTTT. It codes for CSVVGPGGINTEAFF.

The rearrangement links TRBV30 to TRBJ1-2, with TRBD1 identical over 7 bases. The V and J ends lost 3 bases and 1 base, in that order; junction bases with no gene match: 14. Per germline, CDR1 GTSNPN and CDR2 SVGIG (reference sequence). This CDR3 has 17 residues. CDR3 DNA sequence: TGTGCCTGGAGGGAACCGGGACAGCCCTATTTTAACTATGGCTACACCTTC. It codes for CAWREPGQPYFNYGYTF.

The table lists this clonotype with a few counts. The V gene is TRBV7-3, the J gene TRBJ2-7, with D perhaps TRBD1 (6 bases). V was trimmed by 1 base and J by 2 bases, leaving 12 bases between them. This CDR3 is built from 15 residues. Germline values: CDR1 SGHTA, CDR2 FQGTGA. CDR3 residues: CASSLNRGTTYEQYF. In nucleotides, the CDR3 is TGTGCCAGCAGCTTAAATAGGGGGACGACCTACGAGCAGTACTTC.

The chain is built from TRBV19 and TRBJ2-1; the match to TRBD2 covers 11 bases. This CDR3 is 19 amino acids long. Germline values: CDR1 LNHDA, CDR2 SQIVND (reference sequence). Trimming removed 5 bases from V and 5 bases from J; junction bases left unmatched: 17. The CDR3 DNA sequence: TGTGCCAGTAGTCGCAATGGGCCGACCACTAGCGGGGGAAACAATGAGCAGTTCTTC. It specifies CASSRNGPTTSGGNNEQFF.

This clonotype was picked up one time. V usage is TRBV5-1 and J usage is TRBJ2-5; either TRBD1 or TRBD2 may fit D (5 bases each). With 3 bases removed from V and 5 bases from J, the gap between germline ends came to 17 bases. The CDR3 extends over 15 amino acids. In germline, CDR1 is SGHRS, CDR2 YFSETQ. In DNA form, the CDR3 reads TGCGCCAGCAGCTCCGAAGGTCGGGGCGCGGAGACCCAGTACTTC. This sequence encodes CASSSEGRGAETQYF.

The chain couples TRBV7-6 to TRBJ2-5; D gene unclear. CDR1 is SGHVS, CDR2 FNYEAQ, per germline. This CDR3 comprises 15 residues. Trimming left V 5 bases short and J 0 bases short, with 13 bases between. The CDR3 spells CASSPGVAYQETQYF. CDR3 DNA: TGTGCCAGCAGCCCCGGCGTCGCGTACCAAGAGACCCAGTACTTC.

This clonotype was seen a few times. This rearrangement joins TRBV11-1 to TRBJ2-5; D perhaps matches TRBD2 (5 bases). The tail of the sequence fits TRBJ2-1 better, so the J call may be wrong. CDR1 and CDR2 from the germline V gene are SGHAT and FQDESV (reference sequence). This CDR3 is 13 amino acids long. The CDR3 DNA sequence: TGTGCCAGCAGCTCGCTACTAGAGGGTGAGCAGTTCTTC. Translated, it gives CASSSLLEGEQFF.

V gene TRBV12-3 or TRBV12-4 combines with J gene TRBJ2-3, with a weak D call TRBD2 (6 bases). The CDR3 is 13 amino acids. V lost 8 bases to trimming and J lost 0 bases, with 9 bases between them. CDR3 DNA sequence: TGTGCCAGCGGGCGGGACAGCACAGATACGCAGTATTTT. Protein product: CASGRDSTDTQYF.

J is TRBJ2-5 and V is TRBV11-1, with 7 bases identical to TRBD1. Gene TRBJ2-1 matches the end of the DNA better, so the J call may be wrong. The CDR3 runs 16 residues. Per germline, CDR1 SGHAT and CDR2 FQDESV (reference sequence). CDR3 protein: CASSLGTGAHWGEQFF. The CDR3 DNA reads as TGTGCCAGCAGCCTGGGAACAGGGGCCCATTGGGGGGAGCAGTTCTTC.

This clonotype has only a few counts. The rearrangement uses TRBV7-2 and TRBJ2-2, with 8 bases identical to TRBD1. This CDR3 contains 15 residues. CDR1 is SGHTA and CDR2 is FQGNSA in the germline V gene. V dropped 4 bases and J dropped 1; count of bases not matched to a gene: 2. This CDR3 reads CASSSGGLNTGELFF. CDR3 DNA: TGTGCCAGCAGCTCAGGGGGCCTGAACACCGGGGAGCTGTTTTTT.

This clonotype came up a few times. The genes are TRBV9 and TRBJ2-4; D not certain. This CDR3 is 16 amino acids long. Trimming left V 4 bases short and J 2 bases short, with 16 bases between. Germline V gene sequence: CDR1 SGDLS, CDR2 YYNGEE. CDR3 DNA sequence: TGTGCCAGCAGCCCATCTACCGAGTACCCCAAAAACATTCAGTACTTC. This sequence encodes CASSPSTEYPKNIQYF.

This clonotype was counted between two and nine times. The chain is built from TRBV3-1 and TRBJ1-1; a weak D match, TRBD1 (6 bases). V dropped 5 bases and J dropped 6 bases, with 16 bases sitting between them. The CDR3 contains 14 residues. CDR1 LGHDT and CDR2 YNNKEL come from the germline V gene (reference sequence). The CDR3 DNA reads as TGTGCCAGCAGCATCCAGCGGGCAGGGGCTGAAGCTTTCTTT. It yields the protein CASSIQRAGAEAFF.

The chain recombines TRBV10-3 with TRBJ2-1; 8 bases are a match to TRBD2. This CDR3 is built from 11 residues. Germline loops: CDR1 ENHRY, CDR2 SYGVKD. J was trimmed by 7 bases and V by 9 bases; bases with no gene match: 2. CDR3 protein: CAMGLGNEQFF. The CDR3 coding sequence is TGTGCCATGGGACTAGGTAATGAGCAGTTCTTC.

The chain recombines TRBV13 with TRBJ1-1, with D unresolved. The length of the CDR3 is 15 residues. V lost 5 bases and J 1 base, leaving 14 bases between the germline ends. CDR1 is PRHDT and CDR2 is FYEKMQ in the germline V gene (reference sequence). CDR3 sequence (DNA): TGTGCCAGCAGCATCGGGGAGGTTAGGAACACTGAAGCTTTCTTT. This encodes CASSIGEVRNTEAFF.